These T cell receptor beta chains were read from a single sample in a study of CD8+ T cells in alopecia areata. The method was immunoSEQ multiplex PCR; TCRdb's version includes in-frame clones alone and lacks a portion of them. Of about 150,000 clones in the sample, 55% were seen once. The sample was CD4+ T cells sorted from blood. These receptors were obtained from a human donor in good health. CDR3s include the opening cysteine and the closing phenylalanine or tryptophan. The D gene is left open where the match is weak. The size field is filled for only some rows; it gives once, few, many or a size class.

>TRBV5-5|TRBD1|few|TRBJ2-5
CASNLRTGPETQYF
TGTGCCAGCAATTTAAGGACAGGGCCAGAGACCCAGTACTTC
>TRBV23-1|TRBD1|-|TRBJ2-7
CASREGAPRYEQYF
TGCGCCAGCCGAGAGGGGGCCCCCCGCTACGAGCAGTACTTC
>TRBV28|TRBD1|-|TRBJ2-2
CASSLDRDGELFF
TGTGCCAGCAGTTTGGACAGGGACGGGGAGCTGTTTTTT
>TRBV15|-|-|TRBJ1-1
CATSLGGDTEAFF
TGTGCCACCAGTCTGGGGGGGGACACTGAAGCTTTCTTT
>TRBV10-3|-|few|TRBJ1-2
CAINDRNYGYTF
TGTGCCATCAACGACAGGAACTATGGCTACACCTTC
>TRBV14|-|few|TRBJ2-2
CASSQERTGELFF
TGTGCCAGCAGCCAAGAGCGCACCGGGGAGCTGTTTTTT
>TRBV7-7|-|once|TRBJ2-5
CASSLATTGQETQYF
TGTGCTAGCAGCTTAGCGACGACAGGACAAGAGACCCAGTACTTC
>TRBV11-3|-|few|TRBJ2-1
CASSLNRVNEQFF
TGTGCCAGCAGCCTCAACAGGGTTAATGAGCAGTTCTTC
>TRBV21-1|-|few|TRBJ2-7
CASSKRGRDNYEQYF
TGTGCCAGCAGCAAACGGGGCAGGGACAACTACGAGCAGTACTTC
>TRBV19|-|medium-sized|TRBJ2-2
CASGRGTGELFF
TGTGCCAGTGGGCGGGGCACCGGGGAGCTGTTTTTT
>TRBV29-1|-|-|TRBJ2-4
CSVGLVKNIQYF
TGCAGCGTTGGTTTGGTCAAAAACATTCAGTACTTC
>TRBV30|-|-|TRBJ1-1
CAWSARGRGTEAFF
TGTGCCTGGAGTGCACGGGGACGAGGGACTGAAGCTTTCTTT
>TRBV29-1|-|-|TRBJ2-5
CSISSETQYF
TGCAGTATCAGCTCGGAGACCCAGTACTTC
>TRBV29-1|-|once|TRBJ1-3
CSVGLGTSGNTIYF
TGCAGCGTTGGCCTCGGGACAAGTGGAAACACCATATATTTT
>TRBV30|-|-|TRBJ1-1
CAWSTGTPRAFF
TGTGCCTGGAGTACAGGGACGCCCAGGGCTTTCTTT
>TRBV2|-|-|TRBJ2-7
CASTIQDYEQYF
TGTGCCAGCACCATTCAGGACTACGAGCAGTACTTC
>TRBV5-1|-|-|TRBJ2-1
CASSLGQGGLNEQFF
TGCGCCAGCAGCTTGGGGCAGGGAGGCCTCAATGAGCAGTTCTTC
>TRBV29-1|-|few|TRBJ2-1
CSVVGPPVVNEQFF
TGCAGCGTTGTGGGGCCCCCCGTAGTCAATGAGCAGTTCTTC
>TRBV2|TRBD2|-|TRBJ2-5
CASSDPLARYETQYF
TGTGCCAGCAGTGACCCACTAGCGCGTTACGAGACCCAGTACTTC
>TRBV19|TRBD1|few|TRBJ1-2
CASSSRTGRYGGYTF
TGTGCCAGTAGTTCCCGGACAGGGCGTTACGGTGGCTACACCTTC
>TRBV14|-|-|TRBJ1-1
CASSQVGRGTEAFF
TGTGCCAGCAGCCAAGTGGGTCGGGGCACTGAAGCTTTCTTT
>TRBV29-1|-|-|TRBJ2-2
CSVKRGLFGGDPKANTGELFF
TGCAGCGTTAAAAGGGGCTTGTTTGGCGGGGACCCAAAAGCCAACACCGGGGAGCTGTTTTTT
>TRBV5-1|TRBD2|-|TRBJ2-3
CASSFQSSGRYTDTQYF
TGCGCCAGCAGCTTTCAATCGAGCGGGAGATATACAGATACGCAGTATTTT
>TRBV7-9|-|-|TRBJ2-7
CASSSAFSYEQYF
TGTGCCAGCAGCTCGGCTTTCTCCTACGAGCAGTACTTC
>TRBV6-5|-|-|TRBJ1-2
CASSRTVVGGYTF
TGTGCCAGCAGCCGGACGGTGGTTGGTGGCTACACCTTC
>TRBV11-3|TRBD1|-|TRBJ2-7
CASSLGLGQGDEQYF
TGTGCCAGCAGCTTGGGCCTAGGACAGGGCGACGAGCAGTACTTC
>TRBV5-6|-|-|TRBJ1-5
CASSPGGLGNQPQHF
TGTGCCAGCAGCCCGGGGGGATTGGGAAATCAGCCCCAGCATTTT